These 6 T cell receptor beta chains came from one sample sequenced in a study of Ad26.COV2.S vaccination and SARS-CoV-2 variants. The treatment was: over 15 received Ad26.COV2.S at low or high dose, single or two shots; about 5 received placebo; per-sample allocation not given. It was on day 63 after the first vaccine or placebo injection that samples were taken. Profiled with immunoSEQ multiplex PCR; TCRdb holds only in-frame clones, not every one. The sample carries 300,000 to 400,000 clones, around 90% recorded once. The sequencing used peripheral blood, collected in a trial of Ad26.COV2.S vaccine versus placebo. These TCRs come from a person aged 18-65 years who received the Ad26.COV2.S COVID-19 vaccine or a placebo.

This clone was picked up one time. The chain has TRBV4-2 and TRBJ1-2; 7 positions match TRBD1. The V segment lost 4 bases and the J segment 8 bases; nucleotides outside the gene matches: 7. Germline assignment: CDR1 LGHNA and CDR2 YNFKEQ. The CDR3 totals 13 residues. CDR3 sequence reads: CASSPGQEFGYTF. The CDR3 DNA reads as TGTGCCAGCAGCCCTGGACAGGAATTCGGCTACACCTTC.

This clone was observed a single time. This chain connects TRBV4-3 to TRBJ1-4; D gene uncertain. V was trimmed by 0 bases and J by 6 bases, leaving 11 bases between them. The CDR3 is 15 amino acids. Looked up from germline, CDR1 is LGHNA and CDR2 is YSLEER. The CDR3 DNA follows: TGCGCCAGCAGCCAAGATGCGGTGAGGGATGAAAAACTGTTTTTT. Its protein is CASSQDAVRDEKLFF.

The DNA for the CDR3 is TGTGCCAGCAGCACCAGACAGACTAACACTGAAGCTTTCTTT. This gives the protein CASSTRQTNTEAFF. The rearrangement links TRBV9 to TRBJ1-1, with D possibly matching TRBD1 (5 bases). The germline V gene has CDR1 SGDLS and CDR2 YYNGEE. V was cut by 4 bases and J by 2 bases, with 12 bases left in between. The CDR3 has 14 amino acids.

This clone was recorded only once. The chain joins TRBV28 to TRBJ1-4, with D unclear. CDR3 length: 16 amino acids. Germline loops: CDR1 MDHEN, CDR2 SYDVKM. V lost 4 bases, J lost 0 bases, and 12 bases lay in between. CDR3 nucleotide sequence: TGTGCCAGCAGTTATCCCTTAGTTGCAACTAATGAAAAACTGTTTTTT. This gives the protein CASSYPLVATNEKLFF. Looking up the rest from reference TRBV28 and TRBJ1-4 gives the full variable domain: DVKVTQSSRYLVKRTGEKVFLECVQDMDHENMFWYRQDPGLGLRLIYFSYDVKMKEKGDIPEGYSVSREKKERFSLILESASTNQTSMYLCASSYPLVATNEKLFFGSGTQLSVL.

V and J are TRBV29-1 and TRBJ1-2, with D possibly being TRBD1 (6 bases). V lost 3 bases to trimming and J lost 8 bases, with 10 bases between them. Germline V gene data show CDR1 as SQVTM and CDR2 as ANQGSEA. The CDR3 is 11 residues long. The CDR3 coding sequence is TGCAGCGTTGACAGGGGCGAAGGCTACACCTTC. Its translation: CSVDRGEGYTF.

The CDR3 region has the DNA TGTGCCAGCAGTCGACCCAACAGCTCCTACGAGCAGTACTTC. It is translated as CASSRPNSSYEQYF. The chain carries TRBV25-1 and TRBJ2-7; no reliable D call. Germline CDR1 and CDR2: MGHDK and SYGVNS. The V end was cut by 5 bases, the J end by 0 bases, with 11 bases between. The CDR3 contains 14 residues.